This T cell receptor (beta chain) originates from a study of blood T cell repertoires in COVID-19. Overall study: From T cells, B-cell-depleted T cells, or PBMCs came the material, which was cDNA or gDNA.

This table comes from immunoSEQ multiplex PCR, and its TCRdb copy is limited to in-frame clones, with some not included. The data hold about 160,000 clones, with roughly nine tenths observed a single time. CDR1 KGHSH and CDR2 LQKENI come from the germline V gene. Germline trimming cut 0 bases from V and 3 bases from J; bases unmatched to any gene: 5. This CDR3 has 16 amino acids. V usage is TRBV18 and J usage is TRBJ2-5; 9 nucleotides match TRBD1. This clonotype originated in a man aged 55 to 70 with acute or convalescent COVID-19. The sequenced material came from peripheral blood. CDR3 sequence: CASSPPGTGQKETQYF. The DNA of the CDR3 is TGTGCCAGCTCACCACCGGGGACAGGGCAAAAAGAGACCCAGTACTTC.